A selection of T cell receptor beta chains follows, all from one sample in a study of cytomegalovirus exposure and HLA in healthy donors. The data were produced by immunoSEQ multiplex PCR, yet TCRdb's version contains in-frame clones alone and is incomplete. Of approximately 140,000 clones listed, 63% are singletons. The sequencing sample was made of PBMCs. These receptor sequences come from a woman aged 55-69 years in good health and CMV-seropositive. Both conserved end residues are part of each CDR3. The D gene is left open where the match is weak. The size entry is marked missing in some rows and otherwise reads once, few, many or a size class.

j_call d_call v_call clone_size cdr3_nt cdr3_aa
TRBJ2-3 TRBD2 TRBV9 few TGTGCCAGCAGCCCGGGACTAGCGGGAGGAAGAGATACGCAGTATTTT CASSPGLAGGRDTQYF
TRBJ1-1 . TRBV19 once TGTGCCAGTAGTATATCCGGGACACTGAACACTGAAGCTTTCTTT CASSISGTLNTEAFF
TRBJ2-1 TRBD2 TRBV9 . TGTGCCAGCAGCGTGGGACTAGCGAACAATGAGCAGTTCTTC CASSVGLANNEQFF
TRBJ2-3 TRBD2 TRBV7-2 few TGTGCCAGCAGCTTCATAGCGGGAGACGGCACAGATACGCAGTATTTT CASSFIAGDGTDTQYF
TRBJ2-7 TRBD2 TRBV27 few TGTGCCAGCAGTACCAACAAACTCCGTTCTAGCGGGAGCTACGAGCAGTACTTC CASSTNKLRSSGSYEQYF
TRBJ2-7 . TRBV28 . TGTGCCAGCTTACCAACCGGGAAAGCCGTCTACGAGCAGTACTTC CASLPTGKAVYEQYF
TRBJ1-4 . TRBV9 once TGTGCCAGCAGCGTAGGGGGAGGCCGGCTAAATGAAAAACTGTTTTTT CASSVGGGRLNEKLFF
TRBJ2-7 . TRBV5-4 once TGTGCCAGCAGCTTGCTCGCGGGGCCCCCGGGCGAGCAGTACTTC CASSLLAGPPGEQYF
TRBJ1-2 TRBD1 TRBV28 . TGTGCCAGCAGTTTCATTGTGACAGGGGAAGGCTATGGCTACACCTTC CASSFIVTGEGYGYTF
TRBJ2-7 . TRBV19 . TGTGCCAGTAGTCTATCCGGGAATACTTATTACGAGCAGTACTTC CASSLSGNTYYEQYF
TRBJ2-3 . TRBV9 . TGTGCCAGCAGCGTTTCAAGACTTTACACAGATACGCAGTATTTT CASSVSRLYTDTQYF
TRBJ2-1 TRBD1 TRBV5-1 . TGCGCCAGCAGGACCGGGACAGGGGTCAATGAGCAGTTCTTC CASRTGTGVNEQFF
TRBJ2-2 . TRBV7-9 . TGTTCCAGCAGCAAGGGGGTACGGGAGCTGTTTTTT CSSSKGVRELFF
TRBJ1-2 . TRBV13 few TGTGCCAGCAGCTTACACGGGCAGGGTTCCATCGGCTACACCTTC CASSLHGQGSIGYTF
TRBJ2-1 . TRBV19 few TGTGCCAGTAGTACATTACTGACCACGGGTGGGTACAATGAGCAGTTCTTC CASSTLLTTGGYNEQFF
TRBJ2-4 TRBD1 TRBV19 few TGTGCCAGCCAACAGGGGGACGTTAAAAACATTCAGTACTTC CASQQGDVKNIQYF
TRBJ2-2 TRBD1 TRBV19 few TGTGCCAGTAGGAGTATCGGGACAGGTAACACCGGGGAGCTGTTTTTT CASRSIGTGNTGELFF
TRBJ1-2 . TRBV15 . TGTGCCACCAGCAGAGAAAAGACTGTTAACTATGGCTACACCTTC CATSREKTVNYGYTF
TRBJ2-2 . TRBV14 . TGTGCCAGCAGCCGACACAGGAACACCGGGGAGCTGTTTTTT CASSRHRNTGELFF
TRBJ2-7 . TRBV7-9 . TGTGCCAGCAGGGCCGGGCAGGGAGGATACGAGCAGTACTTC CASRAGQGGYEQYF
TRBJ1-2 . TRBV7-9 few TGTGCCAGCAGCAATGACAGGCTCTCTGGCTACACCTTC CASSNDRLSGYTF
TRBJ1-1 . TRBV6-5 . TGTGCCAGCAGCCTAGGAAGAACAGCTTTCTTT CASSLGRTAFF
TRBJ2-5 . TRBV5-1 . TGCGCCAGCAGCTTGGGGACCTCAGGGCCCCAAGAGACCCAGTACTTC CASSLGTSGPQETQYF
TRBJ1-1 TRBD1 TRBV13 few TGTGCCAGCAGCTTAGGAGGGGGCAACACTGAAGCTTTCTTT CASSLGGGNTEAFF
TRBJ2-1 . TRBV7-2 . TGTGCCAGCAGCTTACTACGGTCGCACAATGAGCAGTTCTTC CASSLLRSHNEQFF
TRBJ2-7 . TRBV18 few TGTGCCAGCTCACCACATAGGGCAGGGGAAGGGAACGAGCAGTACTTC CASSPHRAGEGNEQYF